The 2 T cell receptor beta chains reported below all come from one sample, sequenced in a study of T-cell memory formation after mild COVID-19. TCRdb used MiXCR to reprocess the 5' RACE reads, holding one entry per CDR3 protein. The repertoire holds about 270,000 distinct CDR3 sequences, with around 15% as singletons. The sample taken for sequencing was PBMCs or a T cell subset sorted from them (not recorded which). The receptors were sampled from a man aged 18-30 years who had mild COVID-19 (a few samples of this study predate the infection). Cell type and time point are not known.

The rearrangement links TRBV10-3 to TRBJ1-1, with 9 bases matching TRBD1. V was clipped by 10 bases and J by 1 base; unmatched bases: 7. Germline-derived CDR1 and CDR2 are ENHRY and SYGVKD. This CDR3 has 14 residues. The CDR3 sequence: CATVQGAQNTEAFF. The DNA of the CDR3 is TGTGCCACGGTACAGGGGGCGCAGAACACTGAAGCTTTCTTT.

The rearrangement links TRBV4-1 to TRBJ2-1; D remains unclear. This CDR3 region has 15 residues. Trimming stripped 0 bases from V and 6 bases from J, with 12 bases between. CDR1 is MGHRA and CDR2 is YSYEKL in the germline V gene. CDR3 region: CASSQDPRAFNEQFF. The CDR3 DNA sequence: TGCGCCAGCAGCCAAGACCCCCGGGCCTTCAATGAGCAGTTCTTC.